This T cell receptor beta chain emerged from a study of shared clonotypes between healthy human individuals. Overall study results and limits: Sharing across a few donors was seen in 4% to 6.5% of naive CD4 clonotypes.

The donors were adults (healthy and HIV-negative) with no recent acute infections or vaccinations. Every one of the donors was a Caucasian adult that lived in Nashville, Tennessee. Details on this clone: Its antigen is unknown.

Per the authors' pipeline: Sequence data from immunoSEQ were junction-only and lacked quality scores; consequently, filtering differed. Data came from immunoSEQ multiplex PCR; TCRdb stores just in-frame clones and leaves some out. The D gene and trimming were derived from the DNA, and the V and J assignments and clone size from that table. The data hold around 2.1 million clones, with 90% to 96% observed a single time. Germline CDR1 and CDR2: SQVTM and ANQGSEA. The CDR3 totals 13 residues. V lost 4 bases, J lost 1 base, and 9 bases lay in between. J is TRBJ2-3 and V is TRBV29-1, with D possibly matching TRBD1 (6 bases). Sample: naive CD4+ T cells sorted from blood. The subset is: CD45RA+ positively selected. The receptor was derived from a man aged 18 to 30 in good health. In DNA form, the CDR3 reads TGCAGCGTTGGACAGGCTCGCACAGATACGCAGTATTTT. Its translation: CSVGQARTDTQYF.